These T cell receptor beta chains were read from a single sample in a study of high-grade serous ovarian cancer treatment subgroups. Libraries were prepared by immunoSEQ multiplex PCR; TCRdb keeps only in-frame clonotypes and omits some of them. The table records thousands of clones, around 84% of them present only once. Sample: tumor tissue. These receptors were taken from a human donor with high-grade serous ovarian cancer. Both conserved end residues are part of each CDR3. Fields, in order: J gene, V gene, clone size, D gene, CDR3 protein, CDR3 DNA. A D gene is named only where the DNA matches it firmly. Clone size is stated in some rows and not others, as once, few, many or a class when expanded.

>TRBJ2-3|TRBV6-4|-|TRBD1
CATSTGTGHTDTQYF
TGTGCCACTTCAACCGGGACAGGCCATACAGATACGCAGTATTTT
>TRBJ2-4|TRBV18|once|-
CASSPDSLAKNIQYF
TGTGCCAGCTCACCTGACAGTTTAGCCAAAAACATTCAGTACTTC
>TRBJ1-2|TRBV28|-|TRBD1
CASHSGTGGAGYTF
TGTGCCAGCCATTCCGGGACAGGGGGCGCTGGCTACACCTTC
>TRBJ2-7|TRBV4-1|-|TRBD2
CASSQPTSGRNEQYF
TGCGCCAGCAGCCAACCTACTAGCGGGAGAAACGAGCAGTACTTC
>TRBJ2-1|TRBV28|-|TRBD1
CASRLQGSNEQFF
TGTGCCAGCAGGCTACAGGGGAGTAATGAGCAGTTCTTC
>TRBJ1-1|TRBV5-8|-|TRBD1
CASSLKHKGAEAFF
TGTGCCAGCAGCTTGAAGCACAAGGGGGCCGAAGCTTTCTTT
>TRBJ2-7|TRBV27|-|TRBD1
CASRTTGTGAFGPAEQYF
TGTGCCAGCAGGACTACCGGGACAGGGGCTTTTGGGCCAGCCGAGCAGTACTTC
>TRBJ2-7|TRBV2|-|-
CASSETLPHYEQYF
TGTGCCAGCAGTGAGACCCTGCCCCACTACGAGCAGTACTTC
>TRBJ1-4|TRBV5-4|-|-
CASSLEANEKLFF
TGTGCCAGCAGCTTGGAGGCTAATGAAAAACTGTTTTTT
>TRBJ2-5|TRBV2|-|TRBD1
CASGQDRYQETQYF
TGTGCCTCCGGCCAGGACAGGTACCAAGAGACCCAGTACTTC
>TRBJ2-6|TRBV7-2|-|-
CASSPGANVLTF
TGTGCCAGCAGCCCTGGGGCCAACGTCCTGACTTTC
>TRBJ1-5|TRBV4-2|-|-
CASSQNTNSNQPQHF
TGTGCCAGCAGCCAAAACACAAATAGCAATCAGCCCCAGCATTTT
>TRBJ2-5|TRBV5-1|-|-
CASSSAMMETQYF
TGCGCCAGCAGCTCAGCTATGATGGAGACCCAGTACTTC
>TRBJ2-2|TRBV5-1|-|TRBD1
CASSLGRDRGSNTGELFF
TGCGCCAGCAGCTTGGGACGGGACAGGGGATCAAACACCGGGGAGCTGTTTTTT
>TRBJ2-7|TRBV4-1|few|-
CASSQGAQGSHSPYEQYF
TGCGCCAGCAGCCAAGGAGCACAGGGATCCCATTCCCCCTACGAGCAGTACTTC
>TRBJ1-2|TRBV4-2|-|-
CASSSRTGSDYGYTF
TGTGCCAGCAGCTCGCGTACAGGGAGCGACTATGGCTACACCTTC
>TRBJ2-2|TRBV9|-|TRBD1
CASRGTAANTGELFF
TGTGCCAGCAGGGGGACAGCCGCGAACACCGGGGAGCTGTTTTTT
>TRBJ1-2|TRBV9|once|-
CASSPGLGSGYTF
TGTGCCAGCAGCCCAGGGTTGGGGTCTGGCTACACCTTC
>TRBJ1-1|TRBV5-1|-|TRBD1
CASSPEPGQGVAFF
TGCGCCAGCAGCCCTGAACCGGGACAGGGGGTAGCTTTCTTT
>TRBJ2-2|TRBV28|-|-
CATQRGTTDTGELFF
TGTGCCACTCAACGGGGAACTACGGACACCGGGGAGCTGTTTTTT
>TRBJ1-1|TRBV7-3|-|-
CASSPPRPGVMNTEAFF
TGTGCCAGCAGCCCCCCTCGTCCGGGGGTCATGAACACTGAAGCTTTCTTT
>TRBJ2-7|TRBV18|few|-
CASSPEGTYEQYF
TGTGCCAGCTCACCAGAGGGCACCTACGAGCAGTACTTC
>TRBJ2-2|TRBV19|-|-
CASTMDFGGVSTGELFF
TGTGCCAGTACCATGGATTTCGGCGGGGTTAGCACCGGGGAGCTGTTTTTT
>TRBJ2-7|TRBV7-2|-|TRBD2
CASSLLAEAYEQYF
TGTGCCAGCAGCTTGCTAGCGGAAGCCTACGAGCAGTACTTC
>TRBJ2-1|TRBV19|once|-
CASRDGLIGDNEQFF
TGTGCCAGTAGGGACGGACTAATAGGCGACAATGAGCAGTTCTTC
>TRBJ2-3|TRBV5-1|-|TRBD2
CASSLGLAGGLDTQYF
TGCGCCAGCAGCTTGGGCCTAGCGGGGGGATTAGATACGCAGTATTTT
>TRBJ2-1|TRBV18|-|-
CASSPAGTGYNEQFF
TGTGCCAGCTCACCGGCCGGGACTGGCTACAATGAGCAGTTCTTC
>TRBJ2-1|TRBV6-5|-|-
CASRLASYNEQFF
TGTGCCAGCCGCCTAGCGAGTTACAATGAGCAGTTCTTC
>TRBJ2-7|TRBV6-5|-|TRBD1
CASRNRGPTYEQYF
TGTGCCAGCAGGAACAGGGGGCCCACCTACGAGCAGTACTTC
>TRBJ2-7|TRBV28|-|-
CASSLGYPWEQYF
TGTGCCAGCAGTCTAGGCTATCCCTGGGAGCAGTACTTC
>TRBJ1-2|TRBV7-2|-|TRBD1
CASSFGQGAYGYTF
TGTGCCAGCAGCTTCGGACAGGGTGCCTATGGCTACACCTTC
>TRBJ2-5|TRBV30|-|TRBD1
CAWSVRGPETQYF
TGTGCCTGGAGTGTTAGGGGGCCCGAGACCCAGTACTTC
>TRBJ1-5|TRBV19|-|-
CASSIPTGWVDQPQHF
TGTGCCAGTAGTATCCCGACAGGTTGGGTTGACCAGCCCCAGCATTTT
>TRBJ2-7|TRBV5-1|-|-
CASSFRDGTYEQYF
TGCGCCAGCAGCTTCCGGGACGGTACGTACGAGCAGTACTTC
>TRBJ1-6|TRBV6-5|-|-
CASSYPGGRDSPLHF
TGTGCCAGCAGTTACCCCGGGGGGAGGGATTCACCCCTCCACTTT
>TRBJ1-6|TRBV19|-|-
CASTDEPRNSPLHF
TGTGCCAGTACTGACGAACCGAGGAATTCACCCCTCCACTTT
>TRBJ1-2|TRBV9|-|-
CASSPEPWTWLYGYTF
TGTGCCAGCAGCCCGGAACCGTGGACGTGGCTATATGGCTACACCTTC
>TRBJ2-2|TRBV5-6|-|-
CASSLGGTNTGELFF
TGTGCCAGCAGCTTAGGAGGGACGAACACCGGGGAGCTGTTTTTT
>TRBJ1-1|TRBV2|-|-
CASSAAGPEAFF
TGTGCCAGCAGTGCGGCAGGCCCTGAAGCTTTCTTT
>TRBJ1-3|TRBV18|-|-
CASSPMDSGNTIYF
TGTGCCAGCTCACCGATGGACTCTGGAAACACCATATATTTT
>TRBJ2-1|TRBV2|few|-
CASRTWNSYNEQFF
TGTGCCAGCAGGACCTGGAACTCCTACAATGAGCAGTTCTTC
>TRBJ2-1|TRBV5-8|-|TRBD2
CASTLAGGPSYNEQFF
TGTGCCAGCACGCTGGCGGGAGGGCCCTCCTACAATGAGCAGTTCTTC
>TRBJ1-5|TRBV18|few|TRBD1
CASSQDRDQPQHF
TGTGCCAGCTCACAAGACAGGGATCAGCCCCAGCATTTT
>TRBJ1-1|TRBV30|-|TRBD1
CACHRGPTEAFF
TGTGCCTGTCACAGGGGGCCGACTGAAGCTTTCTTT
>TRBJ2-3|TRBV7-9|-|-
CASSLGISTDTQYF
TGTGCCAGCAGCTTGGGGATTTCCACAGATACGCAGTATTTT
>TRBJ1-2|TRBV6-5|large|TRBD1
CASSYGSVTGYGYTF
TGTGCCAGCAGTTACGGCTCCGTGACAGGGTATGGCTACACCTTC
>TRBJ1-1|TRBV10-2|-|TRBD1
CASRLFRTGPQDTEAFF
TGCGCCAGCAGACTATTCCGGACAGGGCCCCAAGACACTGAAGCTTTCTTT
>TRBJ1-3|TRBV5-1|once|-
CASSEGRGGNTIYF
TGCGCCAGCAGCGAGGGGAGAGGGGGAAACACCATATATTTT
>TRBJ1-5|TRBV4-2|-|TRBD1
CASSLQQGNNQPQHF
TGTGCCAGCAGCCTCCAACAGGGGAACAATCAGCCCCAGCATTTT
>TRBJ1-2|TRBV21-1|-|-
CASSSGGGNYGYTF
TGTGCCAGCAGCAGTGGGGGGGGTAACTATGGCTACACCTTC
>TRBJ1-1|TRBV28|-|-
CASRWPNTNTEAFF
TGTGCCAGCAGGTGGCCCAACACGAACACTGAAGCTTTCTTT
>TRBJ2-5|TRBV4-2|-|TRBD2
CASSQDPSGSTQETQYF
TGTGCCAGCAGCCAAGATCCTAGCGGGAGTACCCAAGAGACCCAGTACTTC
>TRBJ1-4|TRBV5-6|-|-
CASSSGTSEKLFF
TGTGCCAGCAGTTCCGGGACAAGTGAAAAACTGTTTTTT